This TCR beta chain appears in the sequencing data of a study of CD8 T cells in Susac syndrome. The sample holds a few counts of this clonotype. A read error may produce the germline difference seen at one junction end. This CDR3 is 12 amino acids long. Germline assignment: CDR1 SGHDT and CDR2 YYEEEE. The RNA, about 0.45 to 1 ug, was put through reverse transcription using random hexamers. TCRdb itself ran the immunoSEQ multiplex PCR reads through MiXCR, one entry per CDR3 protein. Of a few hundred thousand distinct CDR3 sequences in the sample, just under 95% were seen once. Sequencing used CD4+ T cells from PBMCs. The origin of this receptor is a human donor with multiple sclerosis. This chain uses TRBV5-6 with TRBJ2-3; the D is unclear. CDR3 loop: CASSLVGDTQYF. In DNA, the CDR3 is TGTGCCAGCAGTTTGGTTGGAGATACGCAGTATTTT.